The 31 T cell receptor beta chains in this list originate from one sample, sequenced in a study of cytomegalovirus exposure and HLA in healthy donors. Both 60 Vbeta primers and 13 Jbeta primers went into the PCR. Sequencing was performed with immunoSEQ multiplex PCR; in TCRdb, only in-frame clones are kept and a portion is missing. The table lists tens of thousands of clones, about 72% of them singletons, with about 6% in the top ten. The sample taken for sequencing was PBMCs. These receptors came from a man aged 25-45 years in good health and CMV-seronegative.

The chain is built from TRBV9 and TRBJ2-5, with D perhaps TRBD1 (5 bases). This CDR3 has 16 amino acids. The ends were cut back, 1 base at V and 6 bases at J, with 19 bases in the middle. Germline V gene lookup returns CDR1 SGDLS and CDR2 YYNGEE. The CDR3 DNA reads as TGTGCCAGCAGCGTATATCCCCAAGGGGCCCGTCAGACCCAGTACTTC. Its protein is CASSVYPQGARQTQYF.

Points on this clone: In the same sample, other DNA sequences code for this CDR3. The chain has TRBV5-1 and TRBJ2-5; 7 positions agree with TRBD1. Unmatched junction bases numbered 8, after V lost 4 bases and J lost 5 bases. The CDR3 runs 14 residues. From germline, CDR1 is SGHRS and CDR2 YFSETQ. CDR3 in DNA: TGCGCCAGCAGCCAGACAGGGTTCCAGGAGACCCAGTACTTC. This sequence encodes CASSQTGFQETQYF.

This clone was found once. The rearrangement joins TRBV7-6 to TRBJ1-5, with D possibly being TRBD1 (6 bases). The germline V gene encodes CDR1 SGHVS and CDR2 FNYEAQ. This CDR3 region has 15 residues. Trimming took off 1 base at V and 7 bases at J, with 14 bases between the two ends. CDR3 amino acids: CASSLVVGGDQPQHF. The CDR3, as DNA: TGTGCCAGCAGCTTAGTTGTAGGGGGAGACCAGCCCCAGCATTTT. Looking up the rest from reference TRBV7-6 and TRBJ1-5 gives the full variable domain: GAGVSQSPRYKVTKRGQDVALRCDPISGHVSLYWYRQALGQGPEFLTYFNYEAQQDKSGLPNDRFSAERPEGSISTLTIQRTEQRDSAMYRCASSLVVGGDQPQHFGDGTRLSIL.

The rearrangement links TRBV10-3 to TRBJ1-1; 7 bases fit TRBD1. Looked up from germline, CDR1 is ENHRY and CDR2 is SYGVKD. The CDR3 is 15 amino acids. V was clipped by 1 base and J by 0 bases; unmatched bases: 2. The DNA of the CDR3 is TGTGCCATCAGTGAGTGGGACAGACTGAACACTGAAGCTTTCTTT. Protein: CAISEWDRLNTEAFF.

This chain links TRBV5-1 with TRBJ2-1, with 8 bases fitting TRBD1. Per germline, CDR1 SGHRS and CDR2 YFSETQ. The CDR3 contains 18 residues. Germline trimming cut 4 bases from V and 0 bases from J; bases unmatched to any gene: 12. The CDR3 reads CASSGNQGAPSSYNEQFF. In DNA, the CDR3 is TGCGCCAGCAGCGGGAACCAGGGGGCCCCAAGCTCCTACAATGAGCAGTTCTTC.

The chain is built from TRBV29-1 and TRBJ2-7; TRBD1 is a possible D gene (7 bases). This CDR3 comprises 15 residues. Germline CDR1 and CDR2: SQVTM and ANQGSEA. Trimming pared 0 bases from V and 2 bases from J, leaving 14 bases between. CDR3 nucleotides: TGCAGCGTTGAAGAATGGGGGGACAGCACCTACGAGCAGTACTTC. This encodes CSVEEWGDSTYEQYF.

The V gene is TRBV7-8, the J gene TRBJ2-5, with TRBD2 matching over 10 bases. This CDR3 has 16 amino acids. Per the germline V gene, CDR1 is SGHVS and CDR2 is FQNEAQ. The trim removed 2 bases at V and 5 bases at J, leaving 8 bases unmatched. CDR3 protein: CASSLQASGSSETQYF. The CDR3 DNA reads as TGTGCCAGCAGCTTACAAGCTAGCGGGAGTTCTGAGACCCAGTACTTC.

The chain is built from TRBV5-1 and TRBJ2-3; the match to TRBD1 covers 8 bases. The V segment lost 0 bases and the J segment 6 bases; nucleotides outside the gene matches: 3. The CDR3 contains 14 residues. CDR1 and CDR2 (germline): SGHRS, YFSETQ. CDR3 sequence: CASSLAGQADTQYF. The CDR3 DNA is TGCGCCAGCAGCTTGGCGGGACAGGCCGATACGCAGTATTTT.

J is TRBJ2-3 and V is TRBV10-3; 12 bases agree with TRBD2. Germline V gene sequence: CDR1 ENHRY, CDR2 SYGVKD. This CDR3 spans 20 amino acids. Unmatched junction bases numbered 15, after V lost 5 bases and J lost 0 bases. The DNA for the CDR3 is TGTGCCATCAGTTCTAGACTAGCGGGAGAAGACCACTCTAGCACAGATACGCAGTATTTT. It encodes CAISSRLAGEDHSSTDTQYF.

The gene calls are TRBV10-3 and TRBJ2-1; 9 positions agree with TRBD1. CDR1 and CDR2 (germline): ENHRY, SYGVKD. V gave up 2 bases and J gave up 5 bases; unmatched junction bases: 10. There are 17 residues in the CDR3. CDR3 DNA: TGTGCCATCAGTGAGACCGGTACAGGGGGCGGGCACAATGAGCAGTTCTTC. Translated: CAISETGTGGGHNEQFF.

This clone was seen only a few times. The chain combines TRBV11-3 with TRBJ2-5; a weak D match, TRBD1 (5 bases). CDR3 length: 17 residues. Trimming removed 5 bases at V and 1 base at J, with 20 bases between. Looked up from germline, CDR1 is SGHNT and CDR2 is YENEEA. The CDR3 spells CASSVRIKQGAQETQYF. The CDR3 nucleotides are TGTGCCAGCAGCGTACGGATCAAGCAAGGGGCCCAAGAGACCCAGTACTTC.

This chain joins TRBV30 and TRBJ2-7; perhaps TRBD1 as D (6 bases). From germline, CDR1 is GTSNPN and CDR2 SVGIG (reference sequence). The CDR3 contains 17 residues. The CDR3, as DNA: TGTGCTGTAGAACCGGGACACCGTTTGGGTTTCCCCTACGAGCAGTACTTC. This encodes CAVEPGHRLGFPYEQYF. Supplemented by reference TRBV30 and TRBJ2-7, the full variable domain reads SQTIHQWPATLVQPVGSPLSLECTVEGTSNPNLYWYRQAAGRGLQLLFYSVGIGQISSEVPQNLSASRPQDRQFILSSKKLLLSDSGFYLCAVEPGHRLGFPYEQYFGPGTRLTVT.

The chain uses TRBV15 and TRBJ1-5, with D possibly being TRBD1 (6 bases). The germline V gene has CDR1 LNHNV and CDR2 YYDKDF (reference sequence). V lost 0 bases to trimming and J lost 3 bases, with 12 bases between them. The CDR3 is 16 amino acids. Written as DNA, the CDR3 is TGTGCCACCAGCAGAGATCCAGGGGATTTCAATCAGCCCCAGCATTTT. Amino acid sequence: CATSRDPGDFNQPQHF.

CDR3 sequence (DNA): TGCAGCGTTGGAGGAGGGGGCTTCACGAACGAGCAGTACTTC. Its protein is CSVGGGGFTNEQYF. The chain uses TRBV29-1 and TRBJ2-7; tentatively, D is TRBD1 (7 bases). Germline CDR1 SQVTM, CDR2 ANQGSEA. The germline V and J ends were trimmed by 4 bases and 5 bases, with 18 bases remaining between them. This CDR3 region has 14 residues.

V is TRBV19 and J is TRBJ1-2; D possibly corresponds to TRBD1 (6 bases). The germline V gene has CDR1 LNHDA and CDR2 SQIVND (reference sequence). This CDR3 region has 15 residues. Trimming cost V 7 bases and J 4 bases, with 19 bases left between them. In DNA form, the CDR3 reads TGTGCCAGTACAAACTCCAGGGGCCCCAGCTATGGCTACACCTTC. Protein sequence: CASTNSRGPSYGYTF.

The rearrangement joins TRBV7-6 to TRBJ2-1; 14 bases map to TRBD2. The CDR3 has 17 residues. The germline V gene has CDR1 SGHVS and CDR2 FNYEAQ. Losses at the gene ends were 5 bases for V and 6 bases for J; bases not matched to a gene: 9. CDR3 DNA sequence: TGTGCCAGCAGCCCTAGCCCCGGGACTAGCGGGAGCAATGAGCAGTTCTTC. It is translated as CASSPSPGTSGSNEQFF. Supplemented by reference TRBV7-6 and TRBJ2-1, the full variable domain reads GAGVSQSPRYKVTKRGQDVALRCDPISGHVSLYWYRQALGQGPEFLTYFNYEAQQDKSGLPNDRFSAERPEGSISTLTIQRTEQRDSAMYRCASSPSPGTSGSNEQFFGPGTRLTVL.

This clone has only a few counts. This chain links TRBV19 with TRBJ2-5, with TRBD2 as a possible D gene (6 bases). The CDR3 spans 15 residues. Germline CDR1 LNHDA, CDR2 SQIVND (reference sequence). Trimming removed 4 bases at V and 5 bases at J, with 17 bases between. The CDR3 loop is CASSTLAGLGETQYF. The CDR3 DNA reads TGTGCCAGTAGTACCCTCGCGGGGTTGGGCGAGACCCAGTACTTC. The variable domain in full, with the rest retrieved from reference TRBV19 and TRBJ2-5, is DGGITQSPKYLFRKEGQNVTLSCEQNLNHDAMYWYRQDPGQGLRLIYYSQIVNDFQKGDIAEGYSVSREKKESFPLTVTSAQKNPTAFYLCASSTLAGLGETQYFGPGTRLLVL.

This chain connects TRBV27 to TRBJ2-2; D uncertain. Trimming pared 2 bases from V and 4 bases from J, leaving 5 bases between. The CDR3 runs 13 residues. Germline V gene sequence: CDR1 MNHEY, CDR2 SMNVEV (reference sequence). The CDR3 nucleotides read TGTGCCAGCAGTTTACTATTCACCGGGGAGCTGTTTTTT. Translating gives CASSLLFTGELFF.

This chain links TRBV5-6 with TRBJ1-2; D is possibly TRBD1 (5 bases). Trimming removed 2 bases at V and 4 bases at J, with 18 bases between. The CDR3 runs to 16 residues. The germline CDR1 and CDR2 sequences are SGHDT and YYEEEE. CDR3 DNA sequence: TGTGCCAGCAGCTTACAAGAGACAGACAATTTCTATGGCTACACCTTC. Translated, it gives CASSLQETDNFYGYTF.

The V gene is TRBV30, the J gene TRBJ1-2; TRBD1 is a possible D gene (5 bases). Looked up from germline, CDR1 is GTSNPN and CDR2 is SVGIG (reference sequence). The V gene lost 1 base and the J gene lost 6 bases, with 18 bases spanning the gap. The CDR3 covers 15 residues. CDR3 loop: CAWSDLIGRGDGYTF. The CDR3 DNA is TGTGCCTGGAGTGATTTGATCGGGCGGGGGGATGGCTACACCTTC.

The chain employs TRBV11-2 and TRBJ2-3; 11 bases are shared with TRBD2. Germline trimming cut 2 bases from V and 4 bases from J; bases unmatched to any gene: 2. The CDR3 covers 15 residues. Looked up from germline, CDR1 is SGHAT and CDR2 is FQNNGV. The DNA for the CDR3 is TGTGCCAGCAGCTTATTACTAGCGGGAGCAGATACGCAGTATTTT. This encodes CASSLLLAGADTQYF. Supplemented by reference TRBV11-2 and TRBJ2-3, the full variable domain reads EAGVAQSPRYKIIEKRQSVAFWCNPISGHATLYWYQQILGQGPKLLIQFQNNGVVDDSQLPKDRFSAERLKGVDSTLKIQPAKLEDSAVYLCASSLLLAGADTQYFGPGTRLTVL.

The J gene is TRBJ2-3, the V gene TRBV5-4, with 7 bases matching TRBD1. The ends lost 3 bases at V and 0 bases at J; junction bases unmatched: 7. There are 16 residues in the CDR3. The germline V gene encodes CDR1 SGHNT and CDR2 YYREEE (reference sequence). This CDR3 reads CASSSFKQGSTDTQYF. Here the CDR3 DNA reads TGTGCCAGCAGCTCCTTCAAACAGGGGAGCACAGATACGCAGTATTTT.

The CDR3 nucleotides are TGTGCCAGCAGCTTGGTGACAAGCACCGGGGAGCTGTTTTTT. Translated: CASSLVTSTGELFF. This chain links TRBV13 with TRBJ2-2, with D uncertain. Between the trimmed V and J ends, which lost 3 bases and 4 bases, there was a span of 9 bases. Looked up from germline, CDR1 is PRHDT and CDR2 is FYEKMQ (reference sequence). The CDR3 totals 14 residues.

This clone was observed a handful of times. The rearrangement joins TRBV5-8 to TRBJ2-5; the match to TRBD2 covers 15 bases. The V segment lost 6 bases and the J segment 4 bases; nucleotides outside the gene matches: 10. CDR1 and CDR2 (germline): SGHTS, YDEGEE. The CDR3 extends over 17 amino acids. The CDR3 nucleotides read TGTGCCAGCACTCCGGGACTAGCGGGAGGAGTTGGAGAGACCCAGTACTTC. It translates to CASTPGLAGGVGETQYF. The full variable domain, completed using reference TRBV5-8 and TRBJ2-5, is EAGVTQSPTHLIKTRGQQATLRCSPISGHTSVYWYQQALGLGLQFLLWYDEGEERNRGNFPPRFSGRQFPNYSSELNVNALELEDSALYLCASTPGLAGGVGETQYFGPGTRLLVL.

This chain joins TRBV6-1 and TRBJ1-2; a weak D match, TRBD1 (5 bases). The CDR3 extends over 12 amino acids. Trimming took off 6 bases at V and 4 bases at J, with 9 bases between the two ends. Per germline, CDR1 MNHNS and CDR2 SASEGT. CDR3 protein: CASSIDSYGYTF. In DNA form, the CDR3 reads TGTGCCAGCAGCATCGACAGCTATGGCTACACCTTC.

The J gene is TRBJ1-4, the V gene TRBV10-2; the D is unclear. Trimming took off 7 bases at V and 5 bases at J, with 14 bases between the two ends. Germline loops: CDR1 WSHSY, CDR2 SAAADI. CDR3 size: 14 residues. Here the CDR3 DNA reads TGCGCCAGCATGCAAAGAGGCAAGAATGAAAAACTGTTTTTT. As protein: CASMQRGKNEKLFF.

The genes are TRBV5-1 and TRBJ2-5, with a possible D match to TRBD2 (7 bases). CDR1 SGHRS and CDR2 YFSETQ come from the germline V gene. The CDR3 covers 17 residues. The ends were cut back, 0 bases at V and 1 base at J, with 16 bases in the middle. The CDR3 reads CASSLEGYGGPQETQYF. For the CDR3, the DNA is TGCGCCAGCAGCTTGGAAGGGTACGGGGGGCCCCAAGAGACCCAGTACTTC.

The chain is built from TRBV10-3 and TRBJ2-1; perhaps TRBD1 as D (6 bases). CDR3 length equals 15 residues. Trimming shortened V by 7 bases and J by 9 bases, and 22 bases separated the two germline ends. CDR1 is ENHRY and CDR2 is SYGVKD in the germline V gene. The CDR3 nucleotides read TGTGCCATCACTGTGCGGCAGGGGTTTTCGGGTGAGCAGTTCTTC. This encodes CAITVRQGFSGEQFF.

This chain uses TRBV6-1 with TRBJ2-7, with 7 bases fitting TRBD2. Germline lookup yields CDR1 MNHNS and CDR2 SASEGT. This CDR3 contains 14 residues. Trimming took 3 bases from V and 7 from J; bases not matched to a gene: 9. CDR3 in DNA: TGTGCCAGCAGTGAGGGGACTAATCCCCTGGAGCAGTACTTC. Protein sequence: CASSEGTNPLEQYF.

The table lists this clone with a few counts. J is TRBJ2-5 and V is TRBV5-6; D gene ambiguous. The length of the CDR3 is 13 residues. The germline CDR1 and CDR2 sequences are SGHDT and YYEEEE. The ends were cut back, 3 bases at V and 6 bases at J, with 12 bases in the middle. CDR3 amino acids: CASSWVPAQTQYF. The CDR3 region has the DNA TGTGCCAGCAGCTGGGTCCCAGCGCAGACCCAGTACTTC.

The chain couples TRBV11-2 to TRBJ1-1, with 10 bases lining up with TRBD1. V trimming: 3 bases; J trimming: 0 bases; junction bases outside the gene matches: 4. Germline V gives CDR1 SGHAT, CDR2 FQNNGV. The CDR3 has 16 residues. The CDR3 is CASSFRQGAMNTEAFF. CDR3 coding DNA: TGTGCCAGCAGCTTCAGACAGGGGGCGATGAACACTGAAGCTTTCTTT.